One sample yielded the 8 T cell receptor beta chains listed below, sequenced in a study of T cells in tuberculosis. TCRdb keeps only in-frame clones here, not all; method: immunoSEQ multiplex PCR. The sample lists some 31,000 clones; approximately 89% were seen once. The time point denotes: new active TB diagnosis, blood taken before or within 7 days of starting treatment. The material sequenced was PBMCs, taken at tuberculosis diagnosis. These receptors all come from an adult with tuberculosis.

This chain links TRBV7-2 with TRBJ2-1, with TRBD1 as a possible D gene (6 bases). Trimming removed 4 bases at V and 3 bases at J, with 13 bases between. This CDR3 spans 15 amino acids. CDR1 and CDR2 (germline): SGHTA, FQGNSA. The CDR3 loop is CASSWDIFNYNEQFF. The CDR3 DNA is TGTGCCAGCAGCTGGGACATCTTTAACTACAATGAGCAGTTCTTC.

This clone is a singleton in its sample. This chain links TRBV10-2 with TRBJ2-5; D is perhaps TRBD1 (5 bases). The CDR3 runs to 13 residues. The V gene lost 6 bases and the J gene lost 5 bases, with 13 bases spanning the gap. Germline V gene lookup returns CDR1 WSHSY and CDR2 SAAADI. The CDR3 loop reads CASRGQIGETQYF. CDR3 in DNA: TGCGCCAGCAGGGGGCAAATCGGGGAGACCCAGTACTTC.

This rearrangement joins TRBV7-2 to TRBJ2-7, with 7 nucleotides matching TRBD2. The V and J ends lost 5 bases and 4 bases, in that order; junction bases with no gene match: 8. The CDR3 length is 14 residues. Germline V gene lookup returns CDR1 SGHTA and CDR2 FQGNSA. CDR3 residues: CASSPRLASYEQYF. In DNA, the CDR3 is TGTGCCAGCAGCCCCCGACTAGCTTCGTACGAGCAGTACTTC.

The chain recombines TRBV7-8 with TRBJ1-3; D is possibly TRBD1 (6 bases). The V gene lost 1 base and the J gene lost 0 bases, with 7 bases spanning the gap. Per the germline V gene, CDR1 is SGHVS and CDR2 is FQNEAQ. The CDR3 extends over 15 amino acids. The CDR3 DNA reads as TGTGCCAGCAGCTTAGACAGGGTCTCTGGAAACACCATATATTTT. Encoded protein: CASSLDRVSGNTIYF. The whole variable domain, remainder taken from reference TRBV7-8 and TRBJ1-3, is GAGVSQSPRYKVAKRGQDVALRCDPISGHVSLFWYQQALGQGPEFLTYFQNEAQLDKSGLPSDRFFAERPEGSVSTLKIQRTQQEDSAVYLCASSLDRVSGNTIYFGEGSWLTVV.

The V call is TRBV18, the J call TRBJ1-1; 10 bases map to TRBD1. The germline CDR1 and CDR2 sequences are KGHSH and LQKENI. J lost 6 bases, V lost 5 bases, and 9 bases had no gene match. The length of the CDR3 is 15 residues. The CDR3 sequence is CASSGRDRGGAEAFF. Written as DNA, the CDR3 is TGTGCCAGCTCAGGCCGGGACAGGGGAGGTGCTGAAGCTTTCTTT.

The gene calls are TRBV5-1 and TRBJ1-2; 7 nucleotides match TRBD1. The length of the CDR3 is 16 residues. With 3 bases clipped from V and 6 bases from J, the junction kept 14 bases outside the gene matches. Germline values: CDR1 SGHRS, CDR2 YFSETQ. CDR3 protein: CASSSSYRGSSDGYTF. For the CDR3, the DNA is TGCGCCAGCAGCTCGTCTTACAGGGGATCCTCGGATGGCTACACCTTC.

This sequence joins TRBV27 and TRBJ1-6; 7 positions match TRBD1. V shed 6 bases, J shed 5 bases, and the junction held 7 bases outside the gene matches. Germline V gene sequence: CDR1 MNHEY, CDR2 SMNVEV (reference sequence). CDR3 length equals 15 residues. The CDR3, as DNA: TGTGCCAGCAGCCGCAATCAGGGGGATAATTCACCCCTCCACTTT. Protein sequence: CASSRNQGDNSPLHF.

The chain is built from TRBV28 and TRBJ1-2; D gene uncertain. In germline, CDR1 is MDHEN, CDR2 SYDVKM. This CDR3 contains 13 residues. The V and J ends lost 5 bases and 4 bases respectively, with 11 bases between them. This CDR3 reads CASSPIPSYGYTF. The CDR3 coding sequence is TGTGCCAGCAGTCCGATACCTAGCTATGGCTACACCTTC.